This T cell receptor beta chain was found in a study of breast tumors, draining lymph nodes, adjacent tissues. The study's findings and limits: Compared with lymph nodes, tumors were less diverse; compared with nontumor tissue, more.

This CDR3 has 16 residues. The junction had 13 bases not matched to a gene; V was cut back by 5 bases and J by 3 bases. Germline V lookup: CDR1 SGHAT, CDR2 FQNNGV. TCRdb redid the calling of the multiplex PCR reads with MiXCR, one entry per CDR3 protein. The data show about 53,000 distinct CDR3 sequences, 42% seen once. A word on this clonotype: What it binds is unknown.

The sequence came from a female donor with breast cancer. Some clones in this sample may be carry-over from other donors' samples. Sequencing input: breast tumor tissue. The J gene is TRBJ2-7, the V gene TRBV11-2; TRBD2 matches 7 bases. CDR3 coding DNA: TGTGCCAGCAGCCTCTTATCGGCAGCGGGGTTCTACGAGCAGTACTTC. Encoded protein: CASSLLSAAGFYEQYF.